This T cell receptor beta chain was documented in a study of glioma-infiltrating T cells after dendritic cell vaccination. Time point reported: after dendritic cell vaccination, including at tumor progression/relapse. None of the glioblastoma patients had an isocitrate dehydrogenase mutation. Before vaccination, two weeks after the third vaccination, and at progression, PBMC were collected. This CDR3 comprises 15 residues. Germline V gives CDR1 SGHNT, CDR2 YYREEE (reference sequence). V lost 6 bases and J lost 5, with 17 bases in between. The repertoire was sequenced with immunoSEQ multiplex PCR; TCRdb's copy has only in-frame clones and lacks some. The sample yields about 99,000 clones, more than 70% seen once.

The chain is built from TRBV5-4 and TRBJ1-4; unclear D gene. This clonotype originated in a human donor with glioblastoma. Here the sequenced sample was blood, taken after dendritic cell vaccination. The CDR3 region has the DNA TGTGCCAGCACCGCTACAGTCGGCGCCAATGAAAAACTGTTTTTT. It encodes CASTATVGANEKLFF.